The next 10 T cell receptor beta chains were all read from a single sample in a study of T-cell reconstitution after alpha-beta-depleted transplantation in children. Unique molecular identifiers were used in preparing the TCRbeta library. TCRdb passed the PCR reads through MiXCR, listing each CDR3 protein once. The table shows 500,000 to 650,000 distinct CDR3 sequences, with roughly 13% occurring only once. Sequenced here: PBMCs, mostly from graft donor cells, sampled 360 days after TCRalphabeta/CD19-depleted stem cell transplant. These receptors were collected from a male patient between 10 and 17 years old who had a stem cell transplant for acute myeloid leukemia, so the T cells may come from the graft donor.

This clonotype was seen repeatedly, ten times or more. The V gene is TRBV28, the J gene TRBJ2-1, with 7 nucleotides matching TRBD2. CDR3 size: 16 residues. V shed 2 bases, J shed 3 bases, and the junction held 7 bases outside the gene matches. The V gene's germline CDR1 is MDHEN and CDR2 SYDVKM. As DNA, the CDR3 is TGTGCCAGCAGTTTAAGTCCAGCGGGACTCTACAATGAGCAGTTCTTC. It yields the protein CASSLSPAGLYNEQFF.

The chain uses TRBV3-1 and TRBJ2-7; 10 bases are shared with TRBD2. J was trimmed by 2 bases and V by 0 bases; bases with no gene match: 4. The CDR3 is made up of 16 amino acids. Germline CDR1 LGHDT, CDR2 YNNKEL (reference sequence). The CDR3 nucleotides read TGTGCCAGCAGCCAAGAGGCCAGCGGGAGGGCCTACGAGCAGTACTTC. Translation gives CASSQEASGRAYEQYF.

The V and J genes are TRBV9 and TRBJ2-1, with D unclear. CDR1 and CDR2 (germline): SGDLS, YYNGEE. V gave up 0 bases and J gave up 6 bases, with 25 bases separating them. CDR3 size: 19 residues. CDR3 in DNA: TGTGCCAGCAGCGTAGCTCCAGGACCCTATCCCAATTCCCGCAATGAGCAGTTCTTC. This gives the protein CASSVAPGPYPNSRNEQFF.

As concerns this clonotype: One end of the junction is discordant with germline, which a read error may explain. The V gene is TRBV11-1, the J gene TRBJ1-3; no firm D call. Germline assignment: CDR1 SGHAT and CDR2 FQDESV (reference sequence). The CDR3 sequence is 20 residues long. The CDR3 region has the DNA TGTGCCAGCAGCTTAGGGGCGACGGACGGGAGGTTTCACTCTGGAAACACCAAATATTTT. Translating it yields CASSLGATDGRFHSGNTKYF.

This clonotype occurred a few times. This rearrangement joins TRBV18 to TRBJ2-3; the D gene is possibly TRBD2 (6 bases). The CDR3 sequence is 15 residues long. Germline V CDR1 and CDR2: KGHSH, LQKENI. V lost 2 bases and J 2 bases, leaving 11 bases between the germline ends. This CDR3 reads CASSPRLGDTDTQYF. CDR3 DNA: TGTGCCAGCTCACCAAGACTAGGGGACACAGATACGCAGTATTTT.

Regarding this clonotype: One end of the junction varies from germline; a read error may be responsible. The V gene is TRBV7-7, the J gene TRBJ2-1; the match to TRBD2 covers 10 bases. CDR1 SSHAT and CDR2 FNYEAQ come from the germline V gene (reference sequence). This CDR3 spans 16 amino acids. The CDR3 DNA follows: TGTGCTAGCAGCTTAGCGGGAGGCACCCTCTACAATGAGCAGTTCTTC. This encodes CASSLAGGTLYNEQFF. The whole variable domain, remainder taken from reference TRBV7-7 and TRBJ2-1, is GAGVSQSPRYKVTKRGQDVTLRCDPISSHATLYWYQQALGQGPEFLTYFNYEAQPDKSGLPSDRFSAERPEGSISTLTIQRTEQRDSAMYRCASSLAGGTLYNEQFFGPGTRLTVL.

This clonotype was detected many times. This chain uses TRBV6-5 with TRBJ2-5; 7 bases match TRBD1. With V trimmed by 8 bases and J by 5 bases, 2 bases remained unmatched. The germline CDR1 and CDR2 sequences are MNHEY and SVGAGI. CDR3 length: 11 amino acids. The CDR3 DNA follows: TGTGCCAGCTACAGGGGCGAGACCCAGTACTTC. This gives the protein CASYRGETQYF.

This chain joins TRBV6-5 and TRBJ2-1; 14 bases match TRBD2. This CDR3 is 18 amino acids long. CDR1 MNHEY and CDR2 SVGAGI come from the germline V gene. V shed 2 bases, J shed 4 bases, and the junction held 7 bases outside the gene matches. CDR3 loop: CASSYPSGTSGRYNEQFF. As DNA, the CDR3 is TGTGCCAGCAGTTACCCCTCCGGGACTAGCGGGAGATACAATGAGCAGTTCTTC.

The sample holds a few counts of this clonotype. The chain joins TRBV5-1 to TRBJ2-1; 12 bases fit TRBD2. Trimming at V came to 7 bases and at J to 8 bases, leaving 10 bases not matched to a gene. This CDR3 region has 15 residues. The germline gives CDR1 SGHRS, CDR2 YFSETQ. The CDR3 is CASYPTSGSPHEQFF. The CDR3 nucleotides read TGCGCCAGCTACCCGACTAGCGGGAGTCCCCATGAGCAGTTCTTC.

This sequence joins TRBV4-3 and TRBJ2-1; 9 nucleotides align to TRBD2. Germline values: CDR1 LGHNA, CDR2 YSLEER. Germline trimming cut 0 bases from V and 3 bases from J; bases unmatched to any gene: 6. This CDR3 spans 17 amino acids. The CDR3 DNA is TGCGCCAGCAGCCAAGATCTGGCTAGCGGGGTCTACAATGAGCAGTTCTTC. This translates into CASSQDLASGVYNEQFF.